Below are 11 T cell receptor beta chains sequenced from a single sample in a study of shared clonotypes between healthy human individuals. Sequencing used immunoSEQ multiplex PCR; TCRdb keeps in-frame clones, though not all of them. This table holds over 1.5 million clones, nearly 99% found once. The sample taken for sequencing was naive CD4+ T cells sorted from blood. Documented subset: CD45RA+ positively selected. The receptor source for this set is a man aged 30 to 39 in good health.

In DNA form, the CDR3 reads TGCGCCAGCAGTCCAGGGGTTGGCGGGGAGACCCAGTACTTC. As protein: CASSPGVGGETQYF. The chain joins TRBV5-1 to TRBJ2-5; weak D call: TRBD1 (6 bases). The germline V and J ends were trimmed by 5 bases and 5 bases, with 16 bases remaining between them. CDR1 is SGHRS, CDR2 YFSETQ, per germline. CDR3 length equals 14 residues.

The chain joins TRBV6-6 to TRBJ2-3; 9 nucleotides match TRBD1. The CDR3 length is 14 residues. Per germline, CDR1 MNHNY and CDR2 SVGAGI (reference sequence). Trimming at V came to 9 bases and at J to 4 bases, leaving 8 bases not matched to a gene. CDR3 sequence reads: CASQTGGSSDTQYF. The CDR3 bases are TGTGCCAGTCAGACAGGGGGTAGTTCAGATACGCAGTATTTT.

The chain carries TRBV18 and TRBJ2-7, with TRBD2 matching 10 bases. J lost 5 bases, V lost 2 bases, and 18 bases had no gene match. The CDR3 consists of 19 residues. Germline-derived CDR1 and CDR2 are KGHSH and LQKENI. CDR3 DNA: TGTGCCAGCTCACCAAGACCACGCTCGGCTAGCGGGAGCGGCGACGAGCAGTACTTC. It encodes CASSPRPRSASGSGDEQYF.

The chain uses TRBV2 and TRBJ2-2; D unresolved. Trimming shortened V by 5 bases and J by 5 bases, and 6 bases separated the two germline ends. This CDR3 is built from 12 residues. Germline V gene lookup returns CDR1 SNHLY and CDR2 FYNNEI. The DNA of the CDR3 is TGTGCCAGCAGTCCCCGTACCGGGGAGCTGTTTTTT. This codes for CASSPRTGELFF.

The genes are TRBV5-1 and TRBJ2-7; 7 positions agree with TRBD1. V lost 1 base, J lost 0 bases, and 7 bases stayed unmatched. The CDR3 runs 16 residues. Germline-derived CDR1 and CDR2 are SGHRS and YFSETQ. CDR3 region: CASSLTQGQSSYEQYF. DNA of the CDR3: TGCGCCAGCAGCTTGACCCAGGGACAGAGCTCCTACGAGCAGTACTTC.

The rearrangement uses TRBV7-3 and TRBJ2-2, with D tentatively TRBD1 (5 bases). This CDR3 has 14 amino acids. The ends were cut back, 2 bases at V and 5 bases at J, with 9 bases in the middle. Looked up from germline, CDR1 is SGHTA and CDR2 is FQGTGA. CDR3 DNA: TGTGCCAGCAGCTTAGGACACCCGACCGGGGAGCTGTTTTTT. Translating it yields CASSLGHPTGELFF.

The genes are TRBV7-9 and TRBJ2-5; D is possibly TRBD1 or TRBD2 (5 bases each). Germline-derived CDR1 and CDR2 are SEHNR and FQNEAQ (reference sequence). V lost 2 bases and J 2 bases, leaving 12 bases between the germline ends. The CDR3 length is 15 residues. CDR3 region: CASSLLGPPQETQYF. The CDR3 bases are TGTGCCAGCAGCTTACTGGGACCGCCTCAAGAGACCCAGTACTTC. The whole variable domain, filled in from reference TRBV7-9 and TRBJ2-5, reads DTGVSQNPRHKITKRGQNVTFRCDPISEHNRLYWYRQTLGQGPEFLTYFQNEAQLEKSRLLSDRFSAERPKGSFSTLEIQRTEQGDSAMYLCASSLLGPPQETQYFGPGTRLLVL.

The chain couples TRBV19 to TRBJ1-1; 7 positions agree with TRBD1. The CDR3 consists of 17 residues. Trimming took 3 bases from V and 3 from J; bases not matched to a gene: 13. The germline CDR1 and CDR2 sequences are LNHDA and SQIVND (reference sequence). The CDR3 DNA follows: TGTGCCAGTAGTATCAAGGGATTGGGCAGGGGGTACACTGAAGCTTTCTTT. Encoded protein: CASSIKGLGRGYTEAFF.

CDR3 residues: CASSYGGTTYNEQFF. The CDR3 nucleotides are TGTGCCAGCAGTTACGGGGGGACTACCTACAATGAGCAGTTCTTC. This rearrangement joins TRBV6-6 to TRBJ2-1; 7 positions agree with TRBD2. The junction had 3 bases not matched to a gene; V was cut back by 2 bases and J by 2 bases. The CDR3 totals 15 residues. Germline V gene sequence: CDR1 MNHNY, CDR2 SVGAGI (reference sequence).

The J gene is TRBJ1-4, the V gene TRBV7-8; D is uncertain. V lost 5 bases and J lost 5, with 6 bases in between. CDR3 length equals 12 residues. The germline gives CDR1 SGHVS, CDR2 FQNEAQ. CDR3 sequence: CASSATNEKLFF. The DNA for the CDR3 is TGTGCCAGCAGCGCGACAAATGAAAAACTGTTTTTT.

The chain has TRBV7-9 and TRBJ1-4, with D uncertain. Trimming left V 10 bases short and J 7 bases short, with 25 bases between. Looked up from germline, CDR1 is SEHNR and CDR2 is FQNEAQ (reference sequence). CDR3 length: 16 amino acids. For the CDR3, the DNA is TGTGCCACTACTCCGGGGTCTTTAACCCGGGGTGAAAAACTGTTTTTT. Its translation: CATTPGSLTRGEKLFF.